This T cell receptor (beta chain) was recovered during a study of blood T cell repertoires in COVID-19. Study information: Sites across the United States, Italy and Spain contributed samples from acute and convalescent COVID-19. PBMCs, B-cell-depleted T cells, or T cells provided the cDNA or gDNA that made up the material.

CDR3 length: 17 residues. With V trimmed by 5 bases and J by 3 bases, 13 bases remained unmatched. CDR1 and CDR2 from the germline V gene are MNHEY and SVGEGT. Original processing notes: From reference gene primer amplification, estimates of nucleated cell counts were derived. Sequencing was performed with immunoSEQ multiplex PCR; in TCRdb, only in-frame clones are kept and a portion is missing. V and J calls and clone size are those listed in that table; D and trimming were worked out from the DNA. The table includes 200,000 to 300,000 clones, about 85% detected once. This chain uses TRBV6-2 or TRBV6-3 with TRBJ2-3; TRBD1 aligns across 8 bases. The sequencing sample was made of peripheral blood. This sequence was found in a man aged 55-75 years with acute or convalescent COVID-19. CDR3 DNA: TGTGCCAGCAGTACGATAGACCGGGACAGGCCGACAGATACGCAGTATTTT. Translated: CASSTIDRDRPTDTQYF.